One and the same sample provided the 20 T cell receptor beta chains below, sequenced in a study of identical twins. TCRdb re-derived calls from the 5' RACE reads in MiXCR, one entry per CDR3 protein. The sample holds a few hundred thousand distinct CDR3 sequences, approximately 15% seen once. These data are also associated with another study on yellow fever vaccine responses in identical twins.

The sample was CD4+ T cells sorted from blood. These receptors all stem from a woman aged 18-35 years in good health.

This clonotype showed up just a few times. The V call is TRBV7-2, the J call TRBJ1-4; unclear D gene. The CDR3 loop spans 15 amino acids. Trimming took 5 bases from V and 0 from J, leaving 10 bases between them. From germline, CDR1 is SGHTA and CDR2 FQGNSA. This CDR3 is CASSPLKSTNEKLFF. CDR3 sequence (DNA): TGTGCCAGCAGCCCGTTAAAGTCAACTAATGAAAAACTGTTTTTT. The full variable domain, rest sourced from reference TRBV7-2 and TRBJ1-4, is GAGVSQSPSNKVTEKGKDVELRCDPISGHTALYWYRQSLGQGLEFLIYFQGNSAPDKSGLPSDRFSAERTGGSVSTLTIQRTQQEDSAVYLCASSPLKSTNEKLFFGSGTQLSVL.

The chain combines TRBV23-1 with TRBJ2-3, with D unresolved. TRBV23-1 is an ORF for which the function is uncertain. The CDR3 totals 11 residues. V shed 7 bases and J shed 5 bases, with 7 bases lying between them. CDR3 sequence (DNA): TGCGCCAGCAACGCCCGAGATACGCAGTATTTT. Its protein product is CASNARDTQYF.

This clonotype was seen at least ten times. This chain joins TRBV29-1 and TRBJ2-3, with 9 positions matching TRBD2. The V gene end was trimmed by 5 bases and the J gene end by 4 bases; junction bases not matched to a gene: 7. There are 14 residues in the CDR3. The germline V gene has CDR1 SQVTM and CDR2 ANQGSEA. The CDR3 spells CSVWASGKADTQYF. CDR3 DNA: TGCAGCGTTTGGGCTAGCGGGAAGGCAGATACGCAGTATTTT.

The chain carries TRBV7-6 and TRBJ2-3; D gene uncertain. From germline, CDR1 is SGHVS and CDR2 FNYEAQ. V was trimmed by 5 bases and J by 2 bases, leaving 11 bases between them. The CDR3 has 14 amino acids. CDR3 in DNA: TGTGCCAGCAGCCCCTGGAGCTTCACAGATACGCAGTATTTT. As protein: CASSPWSFTDTQYF.

The chain is built from TRBV5-1 and TRBJ2-3; 11 bases line up with TRBD2. CDR3 length: 14 amino acids. CDR1 is SGHRS, CDR2 YFSETQ, per germline. The V segment lost 7 bases and the J segment 3 bases; nucleotides outside the gene matches: 4. The CDR3 protein is CASGSSGGTDTQYF. CDR3 coding DNA: TGCGCCAGCGGGTCTAGCGGGGGGACAGATACGCAGTATTTT. The entire variable domain, with the rest obtained from reference TRBV5-1 and TRBJ2-3, is as follows: KAGVTQTPRYLIKTRGQQVTLSCSPISGHRSVSWYQQTPGQGLQFLFEYFSETQRNKGNFPGRFSGRQFSNSRSEMNVSTLELGDSALYLCASGSSGGTDTQYFGPGTRLTVL.

This clonotype was seen more than once but under ten times. The chain is built from TRBV20-1 and TRBJ2-4; unclear D gene. The germline CDR1 and CDR2 sequences are DFQATT and SNEGSKA (reference sequence). V lost 6 bases, J lost 6 bases, and 18 bases lay in between. The CDR3 extends over 14 amino acids. The CDR3 DNA is TGCAGTGCCCAGGACGCCCCTCCACCAAACATTCAGTACTTC. Translating it yields CSAQDAPPPNIQYF.

This clonotype was detected a few times. J is TRBJ2-7 and V is TRBV13; D ambiguous. Trimming took off 5 bases at V and 2 bases at J, with 13 bases between the two ends. The germline V gene has CDR1 PRHDT and CDR2 FYEKMQ (reference sequence). This CDR3 has 14 residues. This CDR3 is CASSATPGAYEQYF. The CDR3 region has the DNA TGTGCCAGCAGCGCAACCCCTGGGGCCTACGAGCAGTACTTC. The entire variable domain, with the rest obtained from reference TRBV13 and TRBJ2-7, is as follows: AAGVIQSPRHLIKEKRETATLKCYPIPRHDTVYWYQQGPGQDPQFLISFYEKMQSDKGSIPDRFSAQQFSDYHSELNMSSLELGDSALYFCASSATPGAYEQYFGPGTRLTVT.

The CDR3 coding sequence is TGTGCCAGCAGTGCGTCCCGGGACTATTGGGAGACCCAGTACTTC. It codes for CASSASRDYWETQYF. The V call is TRBV25-1, the J call TRBJ2-5, with 7 bases that match TRBD2. Trimming cost V 4 bases and J 5 bases; bases outside gene matches: 10. Germline-derived CDR1 and CDR2 are MGHDK and SYGVNS. CDR3 size: 15 residues.

This clonotype has a handful of counts. The rearrangement uses TRBV19 and TRBJ2-5; D assignment may be TRBD1 or TRBD2 (5 bases each). The CDR3 is 14 amino acids. Trimming removed 3 bases from V and 5 bases from J, with 13 bases in between. Per germline, CDR1 LNHDA and CDR2 SQIVND (reference sequence). CDR3 region: CASSIAGTPETQYF. As DNA, the CDR3 is TGTGCCAGTAGTATCGCCGGGACCCCCGAGACCCAGTACTTC.

This clonotype was observed a handful of times. The chain is built from TRBV29-1 and TRBJ2-7, with 12 bases identical to TRBD2. Germline-derived CDR1 and CDR2 are SQVTM and ANQGSEA. Losses at the gene ends were 6 bases for V and 0 bases for J; bases not matched to a gene: 3. There are 14 residues in the CDR3. The CDR3 DNA follows: TGCAGCGTCGCGACTAGCGGGGGCTCCTACGAGCAGTACTTC. Amino acid sequence: CSVATSGGSYEQYF.

This clonotype appeared a few times. The V and J genes are TRBV15 and TRBJ2-3; 11 positions agree with TRBD2. The CDR3 is 18 amino acids. Germline values: CDR1 LNHNV, CDR2 YYDKDF (reference sequence). V dropped 5 bases and J dropped 5; count of bases not matched to a gene: 15. CDR3 sequence (DNA): TGTGCCACCAGCTTACTAGCGGGAGCGGCGAGCCATAGAGATACGCAGTATTTT. This codes for CATSLLAGAASHRDTQYF.

The rearrangement joins TRBV12-3 or TRBV12-4 to TRBJ1-5; no clear D gene. Trimming shortened V by 3 bases and J by 4 bases, and 7 bases separated the two germline ends. The CDR3 spans 13 residues. The CDR3: CASSFSENQPQHF. CDR3 DNA sequence: TGTGCCAGCAGTTTTTCTGAAAATCAGCCCCAGCATTTT.

The chain joins TRBV9 to TRBJ2-1; 10 bases line up with TRBD2. The trim removed 0 bases at V and 12 bases at J, leaving 9 bases unmatched. There are 15 residues in the CDR3. Germline lookup yields CDR1 SGDLS and CDR2 YYNGEE. This CDR3 is CASSVEGLANGGQFF. The CDR3, as DNA: TGTGCCAGCAGCGTAGAGGGACTAGCGAACGGGGGGCAGTTCTTC.

This clonotype showed up just a few times. The CDR3 sequence is CASSSKAQGMGNEQFF. CDR3 coding DNA: TGTGCCAGCAGCTCGAAAGCCCAGGGTATGGGCAATGAGCAGTTCTTC. V usage is TRBV7-9 and J usage is TRBJ2-1; perhaps TRBD1 as D (5 bases). The CDR3 sequence is 16 residues long. Germline V gene data show CDR1 as SEHNR and CDR2 as FQNEAQ (reference sequence). Trimming left V 4 bases short and J 6 bases short, with 19 bases between.

This clonotype turned up a few times. The genes are TRBV5-1 and TRBJ1-5; 7 bases match TRBD1. V lost 4 bases and J lost 1; bases outside the gene matches: 8. Germline CDR1 is SGHRS and CDR2 is YFSETQ. The CDR3 loop spans 16 amino acids. CDR3 sequence: CASSRDSLSSNQPQHF. In DNA form, the CDR3 reads TGCGCCAGCAGCCGGGACAGCCTTTCCAGCAATCAGCCCCAGCATTTT.

The chain employs TRBV14 and TRBJ2-3; 9 bases are shared with TRBD2. Trimming took 4 bases from V and 10 from J; bases not matched to a gene: 15. This CDR3 has 16 residues. From germline, CDR1 is SGHDN and CDR2 FVKESK. CDR3 residues: CASSLLNVRGGSAQYF. CDR3 nucleotides: TGTGCCAGCAGCCTGCTGAACGTGCGGGGGGGCTCAGCGCAGTATTTT. Together with reference TRBV14 and TRBJ2-3, the CDR3 gives the full variable domain: EAGVTQFPSHSVIEKGQTVTLRCDPISGHDNLYWYRRVMGKEIKFLLHFVKESKQDESGMPNNRFLAERTGGTYSTLKVQPAELEDSGVYFCASSLLNVRGGSAQYFGPGTRLTVL.

A few counts support this clonotype. V and J are TRBV7-2 and TRBJ2-7; 9 bases align to TRBD2. V was clipped by 5 bases and J by 2 bases; unmatched bases: 4. CDR1 SGHTA and CDR2 FQGNSA come from the germline V gene. CDR3 size: 14 residues. The CDR3 loop reads CASSPGLAPYEQYF. For the CDR3, the DNA is TGTGCCAGCAGCCCGGGACTAGCTCCCTACGAGCAGTACTTC.

Ten or more counts support this clonotype. The V gene is TRBV5-6, the J gene TRBJ2-3; 7 bases align to TRBD1. Germline trimming cut 4 bases from V and 5 bases from J; bases unmatched to any gene: 7. Per the germline V gene, CDR1 is SGHDT and CDR2 is YYEEEE. The CDR3 extends over 14 amino acids. The CDR3 nucleotides read TGTGCCAGCAGCGTGGTGGGACAGCAAGATACGCAGTATTTT. Encoded protein: CASSVVGQQDTQYF.

This chain links TRBV18 with TRBJ2-1, with unresolved D. The CDR3 is 14 amino acids. The germline CDR1 and CDR2 sequences are KGHSH and LQKENI. Trimming pared 4 bases from V and 3 bases from J, leaving 10 bases between. The CDR3 nucleotides read TGTGCCAGCTCACTCCTTTTTGACTACAATGAGCAGTTCTTC. Amino acids: CASSLLFDYNEQFF.

This clonotype was recorded a few times. The chain has TRBV28 and TRBJ2-3; maybe TRBD2 (7 bases). CDR3 length: 16 residues. Germline-derived CDR1 and CDR2 are MDHEN and SYDVKM. V was pared by 5 bases and J by 0 bases, with 15 bases between. The CDR3 sequence: CASSTPGRGSTDTQYF. CDR3 sequence (DNA): TGTGCCAGCAGTACCCCAGGGAGGGGGAGCACAGATACGCAGTATTTT.